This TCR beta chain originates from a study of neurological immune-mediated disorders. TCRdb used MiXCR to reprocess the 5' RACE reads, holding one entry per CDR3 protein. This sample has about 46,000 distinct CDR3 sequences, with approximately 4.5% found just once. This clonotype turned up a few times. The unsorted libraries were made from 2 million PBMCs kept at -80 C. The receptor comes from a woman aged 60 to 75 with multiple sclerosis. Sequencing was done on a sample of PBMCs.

For the CDR3, the DNA is TGCAGTGCTATTCGGAGTTTGGGTTACAATGAGCAGTTCTTC. Encoded protein: CSAIRSLGYNEQFF. The chain combines TRBV20-1 with TRBJ2-1; no firm D call. V was shortened by 4 bases and J by 4 bases, with 14 bases between the two germline ends. The germline V gene encodes CDR1 DFQATT and CDR2 SNEGSKA (reference sequence). The CDR3 contains 14 residues.